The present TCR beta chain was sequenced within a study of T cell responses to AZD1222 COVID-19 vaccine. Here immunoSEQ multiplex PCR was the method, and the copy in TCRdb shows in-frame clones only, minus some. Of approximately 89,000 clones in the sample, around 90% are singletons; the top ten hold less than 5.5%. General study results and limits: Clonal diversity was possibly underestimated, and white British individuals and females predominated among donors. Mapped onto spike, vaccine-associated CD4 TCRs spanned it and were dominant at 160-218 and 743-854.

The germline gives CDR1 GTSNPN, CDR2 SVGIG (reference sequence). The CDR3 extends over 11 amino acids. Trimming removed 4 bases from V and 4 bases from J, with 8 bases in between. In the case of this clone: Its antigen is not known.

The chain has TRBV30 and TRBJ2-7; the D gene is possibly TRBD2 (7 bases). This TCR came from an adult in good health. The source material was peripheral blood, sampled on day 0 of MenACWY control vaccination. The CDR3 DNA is TGTGCCTGGAAGGGGGGGTACGAGCAGTACTTC. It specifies CAWKGGYEQYF.